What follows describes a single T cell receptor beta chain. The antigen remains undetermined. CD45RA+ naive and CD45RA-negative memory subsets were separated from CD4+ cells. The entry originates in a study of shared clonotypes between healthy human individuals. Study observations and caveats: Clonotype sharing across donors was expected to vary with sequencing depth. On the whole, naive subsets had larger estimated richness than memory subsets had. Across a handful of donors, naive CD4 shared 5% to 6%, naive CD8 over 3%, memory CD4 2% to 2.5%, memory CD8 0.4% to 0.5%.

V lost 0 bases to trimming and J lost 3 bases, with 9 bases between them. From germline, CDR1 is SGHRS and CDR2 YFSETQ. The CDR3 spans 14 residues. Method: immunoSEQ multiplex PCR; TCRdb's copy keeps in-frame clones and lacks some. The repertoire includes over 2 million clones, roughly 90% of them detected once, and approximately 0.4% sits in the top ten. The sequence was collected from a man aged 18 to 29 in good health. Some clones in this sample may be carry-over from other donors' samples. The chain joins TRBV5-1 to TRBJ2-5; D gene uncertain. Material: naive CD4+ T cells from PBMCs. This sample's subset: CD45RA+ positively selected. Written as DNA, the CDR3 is TGCGCCAGCAGCTTGGCGGTCCAGAAAGAGACCCAGTACTTC. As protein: CASSLAVQKETQYF.